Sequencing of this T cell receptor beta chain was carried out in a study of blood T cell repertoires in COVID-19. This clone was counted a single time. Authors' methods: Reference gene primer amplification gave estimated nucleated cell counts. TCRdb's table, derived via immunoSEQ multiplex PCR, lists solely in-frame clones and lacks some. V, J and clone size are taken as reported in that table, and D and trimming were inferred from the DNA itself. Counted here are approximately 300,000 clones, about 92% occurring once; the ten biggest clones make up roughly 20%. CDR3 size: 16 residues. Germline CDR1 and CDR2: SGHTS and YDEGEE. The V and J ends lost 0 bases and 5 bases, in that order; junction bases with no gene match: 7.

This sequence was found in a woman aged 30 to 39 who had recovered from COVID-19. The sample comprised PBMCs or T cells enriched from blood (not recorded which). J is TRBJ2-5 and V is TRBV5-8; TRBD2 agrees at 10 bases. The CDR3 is CASSLESGGAWETQYF. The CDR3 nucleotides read TGTGCCAGCAGCTTGGAGAGCGGGGGGGCCTGGGAGACCCAGTACTTC.